These 7 T cell receptor beta chains share one sample of origin, sequenced in a study of control samples from healthy donors and cancer patients (dated by TCRdb to 2018 to 2021). The receptor library was made with the immunoSEQ multiplex PCR assay. TCRdb holds this immuneACCESS table with in-frame rearrangements only. Some clones are missing; in checked studies, unresolved V genes explain under half, and the rest has no known cause. This sample has about 50,000 clones in its table, and 95% to 97% of those were observed once. The top ten clones comprise 1.5% to 2% of the sample. Sequenced input: blood. Every receptor here comes from a woman in her twenties or thirties in good health.

V usage is TRBV27 and J usage is TRBJ2-1; D is unresolved. This CDR3 contains 15 residues. Germline-derived CDR1 and CDR2 are MNHEY and SMNVEV (reference sequence). Trimming cost V 3 bases and J 2 bases, with 11 bases left between them. CDR3 amino acids: CASSFPGLPYNEQFF. CDR3 DNA: TGTGCCAGCAGTTTCCCCGGATTGCCCTACAATGAGCAGTTCTTC.

This rearrangement joins TRBV5-5 to TRBJ2-1, with TRBD2 matching 10 bases. Germline-derived CDR1 and CDR2 are SGHKS and YYEKEE (reference sequence). V gave up 0 bases and J gave up 7 bases; unmatched junction bases: 4. The CDR3 has 15 residues. CDR3 nucleotides: TGTGCCAGCAGCTTGGGCCTAGCGGGAGTAAATGAGCAGTTCTTC. Protein sequence: CASSLGLAGVNEQFF.

This clone was observed a handful of times. The V call is TRBV4-2, the J call TRBJ2-1; TRBD2 aligns across 12 bases. Trimming at V came to 1 base and at J to 3 bases, leaving 1 base not matched to a gene. Germline CDR1 reads LGHNA; CDR2 reads YNFKEQ. This CDR3 contains 16 residues. CDR3: CASSQGLAGDYNEQFF. In DNA form, the CDR3 reads TGTGCCAGCAGCCAAGGACTAGCGGGAGACTACAATGAGCAGTTCTTC.

This chain connects TRBV14 to TRBJ2-7; TRBD2 agrees at 10 bases. CDR3 length: 16 amino acids. The germline CDR1 and CDR2 sequences are SGHDN and FVKESK. The trim removed 4 bases at V and 2 bases at J, leaving 8 bases unmatched. In nucleotides, the CDR3 is TGTGCCAGCAGCCCTCCCTGGACTAGCGGCACCTACGAGCAGTACTTC. Residues: CASSPPWTSGTYEQYF.

V is TRBV10-2 and J is TRBJ1-3; D is uncertain. Trimming cost V 3 bases and J 1 base, with 10 bases left between them. The CDR3 spans 15 residues. Germline V CDR1 and CDR2: WSHSY, SAAADI. The CDR3 DNA reads as TGCGCCAGCAGTGAAGGCGGAGTTTCTGGAAACACCATATATTTT. Translated: CASSEGGVSGNTIYF.

The chain joins TRBV5-1 to TRBJ2-1; D call uncertain. The CDR3 length is 14 residues. Per germline, CDR1 SGHRS and CDR2 YFSETQ. V lost 0 bases to trimming and J lost 1 base, with 5 bases between them. CDR3 protein: CASSLVTSYNEQFF. The CDR3 nucleotides read TGCGCCAGCAGCTTGGTAACTTCCTACAATGAGCAGTTCTTC.

V is TRBV11-2 and J is TRBJ1-1; D gene unclear. Germline loops: CDR1 SGHAT, CDR2 FQNNGV. Between the trimmed V and J ends, which lost 5 bases and 1 base, there was a span of 8 bases. The CDR3 totals 13 residues. The CDR3 DNA reads TGTGCCAGCAGCCTGGCGGCGAACACTGAAGCTTTCTTT. Protein sequence: CASSLAANTEAFF. The full variable domain, completed using reference TRBV11-2 and TRBJ1-1, is EAGVAQSPRYKIIEKRQSVAFWCNPISGHATLYWYQQILGQGPKLLIQFQNNGVVDDSQLPKDRFSAERLKGVDSTLKIQPAKLEDSAVYLCASSLAANTEAFFGQGTRLTVV.